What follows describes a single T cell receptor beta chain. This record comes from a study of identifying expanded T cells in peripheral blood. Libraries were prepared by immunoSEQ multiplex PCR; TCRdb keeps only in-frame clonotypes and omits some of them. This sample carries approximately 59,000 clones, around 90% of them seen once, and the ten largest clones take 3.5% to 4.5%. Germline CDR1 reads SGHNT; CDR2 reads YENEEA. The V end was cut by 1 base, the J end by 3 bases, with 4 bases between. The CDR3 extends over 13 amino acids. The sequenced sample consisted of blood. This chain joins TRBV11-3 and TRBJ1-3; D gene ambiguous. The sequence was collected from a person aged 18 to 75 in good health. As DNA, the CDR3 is TGTGCCAGCAGCTTAGCCGGTGGAAACACCATATATTTT. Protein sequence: CASSLAGGNTIYF.